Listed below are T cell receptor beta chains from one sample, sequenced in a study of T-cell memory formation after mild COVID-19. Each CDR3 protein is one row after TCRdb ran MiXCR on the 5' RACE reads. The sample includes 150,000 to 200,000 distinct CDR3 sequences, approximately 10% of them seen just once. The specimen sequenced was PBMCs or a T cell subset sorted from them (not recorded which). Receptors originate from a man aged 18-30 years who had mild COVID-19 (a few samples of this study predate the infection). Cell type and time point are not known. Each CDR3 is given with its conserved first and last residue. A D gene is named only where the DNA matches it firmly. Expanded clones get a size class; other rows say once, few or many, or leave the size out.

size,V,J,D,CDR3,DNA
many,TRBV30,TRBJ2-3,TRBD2,CAFSLAGADTQYF,TGTGCCTTTTCACTAGCGGGGGCGGATACGCAGTATTTT
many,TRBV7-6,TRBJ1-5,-,CASSLQSGLNQPQHF,TGTGCCAGCAGCTTACAGTCGGGGCTGAATCAGCCCCAGCATTTT
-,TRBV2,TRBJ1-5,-,CASSAVRDQPQHF,TGTGCCAGCAGTGCTGTCAGAGATCAGCCCCAGCATTTT
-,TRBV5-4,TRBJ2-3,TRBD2,CASSTLAGTDTQYF,TGTGCCAGCAGCACGCTAGCGGGCACAGATACGCAGTATTTT
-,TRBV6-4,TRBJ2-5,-,CASSSVLGETQYF,TGTGCCAGTAGTAGCGTTTTAGGGGAGACCCAGTACTTC
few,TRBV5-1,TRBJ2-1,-,CASQGTVRGGNEQFF,TGCGCCAGCCAGGGTACGGTCAGGGGAGGCAATGAGCAGTTCTTC
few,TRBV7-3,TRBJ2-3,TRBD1,CASSLTSTGGEDTQYF,TGTGCCAGCAGCTTAACCTCGACAGGGGGCGAAGATACGCAGTATTTT
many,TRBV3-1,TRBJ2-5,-,CASSQVETQYF,TGTGCCAGCAGCCAAGTCGAGACCCAGTACTTC
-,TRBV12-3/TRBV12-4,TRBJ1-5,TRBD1,CASSQGQGVLNQPQHF,TGTGCCAGCAGTCAGGGACAGGGGGTCCTCAATCAGCCCCAGCATTTT
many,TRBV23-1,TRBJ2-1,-,CASSRRKSKVDTYNEQFF,TGCGCCAGCAGTCGCCGGAAGTCCAAGGTCGACACCTACAATGAGCAGTTCTTC
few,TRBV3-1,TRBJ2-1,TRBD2,CASSQESSGVYNEQFF,TGTGCCAGCAGCCAAGAATCTAGCGGGGTCTACAATGAGCAGTTCTTC
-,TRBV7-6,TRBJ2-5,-,CASSLTQTGQETQYF,TGTGCCAGCAGCTTAACCCAGACGGGACAAGAGACCCAGTACTTC
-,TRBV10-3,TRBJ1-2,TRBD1,CAISGFPGTDYGYTF,TGTGCCATCAGTGGGTTCCCCGGGACAGACTATGGCTACACCTTC
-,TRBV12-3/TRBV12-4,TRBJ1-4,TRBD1,CASAQGAREKLFF,TGTGCCAGCGCACAGGGGGCAAGGGAAAAACTGTTTTTT
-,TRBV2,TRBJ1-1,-,CASRESRRAFF,TGTGCCAGCAGGGAAAGTAGACGAGCTTTCTTT
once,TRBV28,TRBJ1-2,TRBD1,CASSSPTSTGSNYGYTF,TGTGCCAGCAGTTCCCCCACTTCGACAGGGTCTAACTATGGCTACACCTTC
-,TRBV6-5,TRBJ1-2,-,CASSPRQSLYGYTF,TGTGCCAGCAGCCCCCGACAGAGTCTCTATGGCTACACCTTC